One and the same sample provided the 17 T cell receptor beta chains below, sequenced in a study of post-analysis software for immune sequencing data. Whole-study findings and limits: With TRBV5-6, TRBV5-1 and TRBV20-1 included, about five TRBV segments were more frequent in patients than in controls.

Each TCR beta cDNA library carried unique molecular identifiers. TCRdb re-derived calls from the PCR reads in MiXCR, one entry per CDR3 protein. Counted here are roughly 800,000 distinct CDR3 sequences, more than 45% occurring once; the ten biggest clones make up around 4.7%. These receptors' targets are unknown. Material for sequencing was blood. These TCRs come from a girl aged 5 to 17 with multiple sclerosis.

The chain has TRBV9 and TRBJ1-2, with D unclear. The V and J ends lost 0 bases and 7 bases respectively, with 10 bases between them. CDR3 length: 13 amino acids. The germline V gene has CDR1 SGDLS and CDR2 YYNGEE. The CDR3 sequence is CASSVGSMAGYTF. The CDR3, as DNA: TGTGCCAGCAGCGTAGGTTCGATGGCTGGCTACACCTTC.

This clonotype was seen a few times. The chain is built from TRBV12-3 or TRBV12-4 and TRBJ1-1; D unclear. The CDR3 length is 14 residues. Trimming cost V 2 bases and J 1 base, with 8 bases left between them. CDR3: CASSLTRQNTEAFF. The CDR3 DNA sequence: TGTGCCAGCAGTTTAACGCGCCAGAACACTGAAGCTTTCTTT.

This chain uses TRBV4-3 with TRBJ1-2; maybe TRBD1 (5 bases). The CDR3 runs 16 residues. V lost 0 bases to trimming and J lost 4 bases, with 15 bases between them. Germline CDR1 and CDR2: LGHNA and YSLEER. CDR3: CASSQDFQGGVYGYTF. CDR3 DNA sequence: TGCGCCAGCAGCCAAGATTTCCAGGGTGGAGTCTATGGCTACACCTTC.

The CDR3 DNA follows: TGTGCCAGCAGCCTAACTCTCCGGGGCCGGGGACAGCCCCAGCATTTT. The encoded protein is CASSLTLRGRGQPQHF. The J gene is TRBJ1-5, the V gene TRBV4-2, with a possible D match to TRBD1 (5 bases). Per germline, CDR1 LGHNA and CDR2 YNFKEQ. The V end lost 4 bases, the J end lost 7 bases, and 20 bases lay between the germline ends. The CDR3 is 16 residues long.

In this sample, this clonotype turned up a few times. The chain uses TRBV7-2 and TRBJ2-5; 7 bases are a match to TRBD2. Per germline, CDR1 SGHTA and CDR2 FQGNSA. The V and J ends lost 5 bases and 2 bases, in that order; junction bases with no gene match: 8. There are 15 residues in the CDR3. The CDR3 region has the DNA TGTGCCAGCAGCATCCGGACTAGTCCTCAAGAGACCCAGTACTTC. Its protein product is CASSIRTSPQETQYF.

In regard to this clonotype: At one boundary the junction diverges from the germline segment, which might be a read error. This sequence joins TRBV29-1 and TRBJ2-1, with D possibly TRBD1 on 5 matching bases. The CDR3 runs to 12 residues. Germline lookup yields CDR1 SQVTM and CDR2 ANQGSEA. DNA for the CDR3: TGCAGCGTTCAGGGCCGAAACAATGAGCGGTTCTTC. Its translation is CSVQGRNNERFF.

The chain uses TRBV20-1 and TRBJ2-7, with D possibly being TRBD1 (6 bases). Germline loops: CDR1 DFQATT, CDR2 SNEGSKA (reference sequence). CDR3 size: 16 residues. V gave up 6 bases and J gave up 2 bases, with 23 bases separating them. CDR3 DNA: TGCAGTGCGGAAGGCAGGGGCAAGTATCCCCCCTACGAGCAGTACTTC. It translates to CSAEGRGKYPPYEQYF.

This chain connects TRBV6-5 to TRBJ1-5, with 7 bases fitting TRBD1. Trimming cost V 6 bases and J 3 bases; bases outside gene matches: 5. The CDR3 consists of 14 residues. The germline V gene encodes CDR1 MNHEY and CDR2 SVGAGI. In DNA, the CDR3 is TGTGCCAGCAGCCGGGACAGCTTCAATCAGCCCCAGCATTTT. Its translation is CASSRDSFNQPQHF.

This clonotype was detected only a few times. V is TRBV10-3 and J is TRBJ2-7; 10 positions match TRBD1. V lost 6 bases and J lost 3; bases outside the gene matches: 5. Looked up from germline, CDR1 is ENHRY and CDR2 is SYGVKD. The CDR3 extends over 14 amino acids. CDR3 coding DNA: TGTGCCATCAGGGACGGGACAGGGGTCTACGAGCAGTACTTC. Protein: CAIRDGTGVYEQYF.

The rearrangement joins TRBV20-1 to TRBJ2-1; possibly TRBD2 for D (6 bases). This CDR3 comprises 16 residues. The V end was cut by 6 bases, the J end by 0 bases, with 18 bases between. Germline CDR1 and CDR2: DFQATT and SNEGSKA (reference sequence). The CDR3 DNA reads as TGCAGTGCGACACCTCTCGCGGGAAGCTCCTACAATGAGCAGTTCTTC. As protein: CSATPLAGSSYNEQFF.

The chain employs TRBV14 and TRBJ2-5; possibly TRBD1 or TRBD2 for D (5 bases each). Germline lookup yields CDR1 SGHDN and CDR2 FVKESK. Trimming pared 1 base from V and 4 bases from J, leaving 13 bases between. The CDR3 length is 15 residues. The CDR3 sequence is CASSQGPGTRETQYF. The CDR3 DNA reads TGTGCCAGCAGCCAAGGGCCGGGGACGAGAGAGACCCAGTACTTC.

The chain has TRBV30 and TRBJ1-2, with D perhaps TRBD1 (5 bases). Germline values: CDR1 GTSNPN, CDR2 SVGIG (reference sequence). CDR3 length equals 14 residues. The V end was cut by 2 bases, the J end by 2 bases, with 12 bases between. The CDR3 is CAWSLLQENYGYTF. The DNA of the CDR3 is TGTGCCTGGAGTTTGCTACAGGAAAACTATGGCTACACCTTC.

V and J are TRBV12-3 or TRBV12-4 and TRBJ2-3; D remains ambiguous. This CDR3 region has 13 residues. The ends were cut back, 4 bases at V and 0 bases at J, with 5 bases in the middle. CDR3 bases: TGTGCCAGCAGTTCCGACAGCACAGATACGCAGTATTTT. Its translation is CASSSDSTDTQYF.

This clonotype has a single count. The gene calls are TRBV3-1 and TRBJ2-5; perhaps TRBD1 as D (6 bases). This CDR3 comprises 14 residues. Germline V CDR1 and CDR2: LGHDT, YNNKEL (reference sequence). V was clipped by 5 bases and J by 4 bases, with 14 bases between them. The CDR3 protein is CASSETGLTETQYF. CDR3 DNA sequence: TGTGCCAGCAGCGAGACAGGTCTAACAGAGACCCAGTACTTC.

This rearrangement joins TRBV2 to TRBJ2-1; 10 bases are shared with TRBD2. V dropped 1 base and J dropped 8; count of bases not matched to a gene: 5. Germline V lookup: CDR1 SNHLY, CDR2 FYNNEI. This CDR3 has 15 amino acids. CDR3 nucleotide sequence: TGTGCCAGCAGTGAAGGTAGCGGGAGGTTCTATGAGCAGTTCTTC. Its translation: CASSEGSGRFYEQFF.

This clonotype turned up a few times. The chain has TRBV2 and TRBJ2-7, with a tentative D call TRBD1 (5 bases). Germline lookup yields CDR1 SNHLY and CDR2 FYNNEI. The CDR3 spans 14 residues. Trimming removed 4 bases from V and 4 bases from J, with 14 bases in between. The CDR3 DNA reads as TGTGCCAGCAGTGTGCAGGGAAATCCATACGAGCAGTACTTC. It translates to CASSVQGNPYEQYF.

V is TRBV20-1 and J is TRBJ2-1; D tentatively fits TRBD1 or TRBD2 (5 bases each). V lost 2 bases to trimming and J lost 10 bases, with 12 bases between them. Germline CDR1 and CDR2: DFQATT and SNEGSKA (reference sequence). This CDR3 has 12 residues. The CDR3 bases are TGCAGTGCTAGATTACGCTGGGACGAGCAGTTCTTC. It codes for CSARLRWDEQFF.